This entry lists 31 T cell receptor beta chains sequenced from one sample in a study of T cell responses to AZD1222 COVID-19 vaccine. Assay: immunoSEQ multiplex PCR; the TCRdb copy retains only in-frame clones and omits some. The repertoire holds about 110,000 clones, with about 90% as singletons. This specimen was peripheral blood, taken 28 days after the second AZD1222 dose. Receptors were obtained from an adult who received the AZD1222 COVID-19 vaccine.

The gene calls are TRBV29-1 and TRBJ1-2; tentatively, D is TRBD1 (6 bases). The CDR3 spans 14 residues. In germline, CDR1 is SQVTM, CDR2 ANQGSEA. V lost 6 bases to trimming and J lost 0 bases, with 14 bases between them. CDR3 in amino acids: CSVRDTTTNYGYTF. Here the CDR3 DNA reads TGCAGCGTCCGGGACACCACCACTAACTATGGCTACACCTTC.

The V gene is TRBV12-5, the J gene TRBJ1-5; 10 nucleotides line up with TRBD1. Germline values: CDR1 LGHNT, CDR2 FRNRAP. This CDR3 has 18 residues. V gave up 3 bases and J gave up 6 bases; unmatched junction bases: 14. The CDR3 region has the DNA TGTGCTAGTGGTTTAGCACTACCCGGACAGGGGGTTCGTCAGCCCCAGCATTTT. It specifies CASGLALPGQGVRQPQHF.

The chain couples TRBV28 to TRBJ1-2, with TRBD1 as a possible D gene (5 bases). Germline loops: CDR1 MDHEN, CDR2 SYDVKM. V was trimmed by 6 bases and J by 0 bases, leaving 11 bases between them. The CDR3 spans 14 residues. The CDR3 spells CASRQASTNYGYTF. The DNA of the CDR3 is TGTGCCAGCAGACAGGCTAGCACTAACTATGGCTACACCTTC.

The chain is built from TRBV6-5 and TRBJ2-7; a possible D gene is TRBD2 (5 bases). Germline assignment: CDR1 MNHEY and CDR2 SVGAGI. The CDR3 is 11 residues long. V gave up 3 bases and J gave up 7 bases, with 7 bases separating them. For the CDR3, the DNA is TGTGCCAGCAGTTATCGGGGTGAGCAGTACTTC. It encodes CASSYRGEQYF.

The rearrangement uses TRBV6-2 or TRBV6-3 and TRBJ2-6; 10 bases align to TRBD1. Germline values: CDR1 MNHEY, CDR2 SVGEGT. This CDR3 is built from 18 residues. After removal of 0 bases from V and 2 bases from J, the junction contained 4 bases not matched to a gene. This CDR3 is CASSYSGTGATGANVLTF. The CDR3 nucleotides read TGTGCCAGCAGTTACTCCGGGACAGGGGCCACTGGGGCCAACGTCCTGACTTTC.

This chain links TRBV19 with TRBJ1-1; D might be TRBD1 (6 bases). CDR1 and CDR2 from the germline V gene are LNHDA and SQIVND (reference sequence). Deletions cut 5 bases from V and 4 bases from J, with 17 bases between. The CDR3 contains 15 residues. The CDR3 spells CASSPWVRGGTEAFF. For the CDR3, the DNA is TGTGCCAGTAGTCCCTGGGTCAGGGGAGGCACTGAAGCTTTCTTT.

The chain uses TRBV7-3 and TRBJ2-1, with 8 bases aligning to TRBD2. The CDR3 covers 16 residues. CDR1 SGHTA and CDR2 FQGTGA come from the germline V gene. V trimming: 2 bases; J trimming: 1 base; junction bases outside the gene matches: 4. The DNA for the CDR3 is TGTGCCAGCAGCTTAGGCGGGGGGACTTCCTACAATGAGCAGTTCTTC. Translating gives CASSLGGGTSYNEQFF.

This rearrangement joins TRBV9 to TRBJ2-5; possibly TRBD2 for D (6 bases). The CDR3 has 14 residues. Germline V CDR1 and CDR2: SGDLS, YYNGEE. V lost 4 bases, J lost 5 bases, and 15 bases lay in between. For the CDR3, the DNA is TGTGCCAGCAGCCCCCGAGGAGGGTCTGAGACCCAGTACTTC. The encoded protein is CASSPRGGSETQYF.

The gene calls are TRBV28 and TRBJ1-1, with 8 bases fitting TRBD1. J was trimmed by 5 bases and V by 4 bases; bases with no gene match: 12. Germline values: CDR1 MDHEN, CDR2 SYDVKM. The CDR3 has 16 amino acids. Here the CDR3 DNA reads TGTGCCAGCAGTTCCCTGGACAGGGAGGGTCGGACTGAAGCTTTCTTT. This sequence encodes CASSSLDREGRTEAFF.

The V and J genes are TRBV6-5 and TRBJ1-1, with D unclear. This CDR3 region has 14 residues. Per the germline V gene, CDR1 is MNHEY and CDR2 is SVGAGI. Trimming took 6 bases from V and 0 from J, leaving 11 bases between them. Here the CDR3 DNA reads TGTGCCAGCAGACCTTTAGTTGTGAACACTGAAGCTTTCTTT. Amino acids: CASRPLVVNTEAFF.

This chain uses TRBV24-1 with TRBJ1-5; D not certain. Trimming stripped 6 bases from V and 3 bases from J, with 14 bases between. The CDR3 runs to 15 residues. CDR1 is KGHDR and CDR2 is SFDVKD in the germline V gene. CDR3: CATSPAGRNNQPQHF. The CDR3 DNA sequence: TGTGCCACCAGTCCCGCAGGACGGAACAATCAGCCCCAGCATTTT.

The chain carries TRBV19 and TRBJ1-1, with TRBD1 matching 10 bases. The CDR3 loop spans 14 amino acids. V gave up 3 bases and J gave up 7 bases; unmatched junction bases: 5. In germline, CDR1 is LNHDA, CDR2 SQIVND (reference sequence). The CDR3 DNA is TGTGCCAGTAGTATCCGGACAGGGGGAGATGAAGCTTTCTTT. Protein sequence: CASSIRTGGDEAFF.

The J gene is TRBJ1-4, the V gene TRBV15, with 8 bases lining up with TRBD1. Germline V CDR1 and CDR2: LNHNV, YYDKDF (reference sequence). The CDR3 contains 20 residues. The ends lost 2 bases at V and 5 bases at J; junction bases unmatched: 19. CDR3 bases: TGTGCCACCAGCAGACCCTATGACTGGGGCAGGGGGCGGAAGAATGAAAAACTGTTTTTT. Translating it yields CATSRPYDWGRGRKNEKLFF.

The genes are TRBV5-1 and TRBJ1-1, with 7 positions matching TRBD1. V was pared by 4 bases and J by 8 bases, with 5 bases of the junction left unmatched. This CDR3 has 12 residues. CDR1 and CDR2 (germline): SGHRS, YFSETQ. The CDR3 protein is CASSTTGAEAFF. The CDR3 DNA reads TGCGCCAGCAGCACCACAGGGGCGGAAGCTTTCTTT.

This chain uses TRBV5-1 with TRBJ2-7, with 7 bases matching TRBD1. J gave up 6 bases and V 3 bases, and 9 bases lay outside the gene matches. CDR1 is SGHRS, CDR2 YFSETQ, per germline. The CDR3 is 14 residues long. The CDR3 spells CASSSTGLSLEQYF. The CDR3 nucleotides are TGCGCCAGCAGCTCGACAGGGTTGAGCCTCGAGCAGTACTTC.

This clone has a single count. The chain employs TRBV18 and TRBJ1-1; maybe TRBD1 (5 bases). V lost 4 bases, J lost 1 base, and 10 bases lay in between. From germline, CDR1 is KGHSH and CDR2 LQKENI. The CDR3 covers 14 residues. CDR3 region: CASSLLGGNTEAFF. In DNA form, the CDR3 reads TGTGCCAGCTCACTACTCGGGGGGAACACTGAAGCTTTCTTT.

The J gene is TRBJ1-5, the V gene TRBV7-9; the match to TRBD1 covers 8 bases. The germline V gene has CDR1 SEHNR and CDR2 FQNEAQ (reference sequence). There are 15 residues in the CDR3. The V segment lost 5 bases and the J segment 6 bases; nucleotides outside the gene matches: 9. The CDR3 sequence is CASSRAGGAIQPQHF. The CDR3 DNA is TGTGCCAGCAGCCGAGCAGGGGGCGCGATTCAGCCCCAGCATTTT.

The rearrangement links TRBV29-1 to TRBJ2-7; 9 nucleotides line up with TRBD1. The V segment lost 2 bases and the J segment 1 base; nucleotides outside the gene matches: 9. This CDR3 is 16 amino acids long. CDR1 and CDR2 (germline): SQVTM, ANQGSEA. The CDR3 spells CSVETWDRVGSYEQYF. As DNA, the CDR3 is TGCAGCGTTGAAACTTGGGACAGGGTCGGTTCCTACGAGCAGTACTTC.

The J gene is TRBJ1-2, the V gene TRBV16, with 12 bases aligning to TRBD1. Germline V CDR1 and CDR2: KGHSY, FQNENV. V shed 4 bases and J 3 bases; nucleotides not matched to a gene: 3. The length of the CDR3 is 15 residues. The CDR3 is CASSRGTGGYYGYTF. CDR3 coding DNA: TGTGCCAGCAGCCGAGGGACAGGGGGCTACTATGGCTACACCTTC. Full variable domain (missing parts from reference TRBV16 and TRBJ1-2): GEEVAQTPKHLVRGEGQKAKLYCAPIKGHSYVFWYQQVLKNEFKFLISFQNENVFDETGMPKERFSAKCLPNSPCSLEIQATKLEDSAVYFCASSRGTGGYYGYTFGSGTRLTVV.

This chain joins TRBV10-3 and TRBJ2-3; TRBD1 agrees at 7 bases. CDR3 length equals 14 residues. Germline lookup yields CDR1 ENHRY and CDR2 SYGVKD. Trimming cost V 6 bases and J 2 bases; bases outside gene matches: 5. The DNA for the CDR3 is TGTGCCATCAGGGGACAGAGGGCCACAGATACGCAGTATTTT. It translates to CAIRGQRATDTQYF.

CDR3 in DNA: TGCAGCGCGACAGATACACGGAACACCGGGGAGCTGTTTTTT. Amino acid sequence: CSATDTRNTGELFF. This chain links TRBV29-1 with TRBJ2-2, with D possibly matching TRBD1 (5 bases). The CDR3 extends over 14 amino acids. Germline loops: CDR1 SQVTM, CDR2 ANQGSEA. Between the trimmed V and J ends, which lost 7 bases and 1 base, there was a span of 13 bases.

The V and J genes are TRBV15 and TRBJ2-7; D gene unclear. Germline V gene data show CDR1 as LNHNV and CDR2 as YYDKDF (reference sequence). The V end was cut by 6 bases, the J end by 0 bases, with 9 bases between. The CDR3 is 13 amino acids. CDR3 coding DNA: TGTGCCACCAGGTCGAGTGGCTCCTACGAGCAGTACTTC. Translated: CATRSSGSYEQYF.

The rearrangement links TRBV6-5 to TRBJ1-6, with D perhaps matching TRBD1 (5 bases). CDR1 is MNHEY and CDR2 is SVGAGI in the germline V gene. V lost 6 bases, J lost 9 bases, and 15 bases lay in between. The CDR3 is made up of 14 amino acids. CDR3 nucleotide sequence: TGTGCCAGCAGCCGAGACAGAGGAATTTCACCCCTCCACTTT. It is translated as CASSRDRGISPLHF.

With regard to this clone: This sample also contains other DNA sequences that code for the same CDR3. The rearrangement joins TRBV20-1 to TRBJ2-7; D unresolved. Trimming cost V 0 bases and J 4 bases, with 4 bases left between them. The CDR3 is made up of 11 amino acids. Germline assignment: CDR1 DFQATT and CDR2 SNEGSKA (reference sequence). The CDR3 DNA reads as TGCAGTGCTAGAGAGGGGTACGAGCAGTACTTC. Translated, it gives CSAREGYEQYF.

The chain couples TRBV5-6 to TRBJ1-1; D possibly corresponds to TRBD1 (6 bases). V dropped 4 bases and J dropped 5 bases, with 15 bases sitting between them. The CDR3 totals 14 residues. Germline V gives CDR1 SGHDT, CDR2 YYEEEE. CDR3 DNA sequence: TGTGCCAGCAGCCTCCCCTACAGGGATACTGAAGCTTTCTTT. Amino acids: CASSLPYRDTEAFF.

There are many counts of this clone. The gene calls are TRBV28 and TRBJ2-1, with 9 bases matching TRBD1. The CDR3 has 15 residues. V was pared by 5 bases and J by 5 bases, with 7 bases of the junction left unmatched. The V gene's germline CDR1 is MDHEN and CDR2 SYDVKM. In DNA, the CDR3 is TGTGCCAGCAGTCACCGGACAGGGGACGACAATGAGCAGTTCTTC. It encodes CASSHRTGDDNEQFF.

This chain uses TRBV7-2 with TRBJ1-1; D is uncertain. Between the trimmed V and J ends, which lost 10 bases and 1 base, there was a span of 16 bases. The CDR3 length is 14 residues. CDR1 and CDR2 (germline): SGHTA, FQGNSA. The CDR3 bases are TGTGCCACCAGACCTTGGGAAGGGAACACTGAAGCTTTCTTT. As protein: CATRPWEGNTEAFF.

Only one count was recorded for this clone. In DNA form, the CDR3 reads TGCGCCAGCAGCCAACCCGGGACTAGTGACTACGAGCAGTACTTC. It codes for CASSQPGTSDYEQYF. V is TRBV4-1 and J is TRBJ2-7; TRBD2 matches 8 bases. Per the germline V gene, CDR1 is MGHRA and CDR2 is YSYEKL. CDR3 size: 15 residues. The ends lost 2 bases at V and 3 bases at J; junction bases unmatched: 6.

Here the CDR3 DNA reads TGTGCCAGCAGCTTAAACAGCAAGGGGGACACTGAAGCTTTCTTT. This sequence encodes CASSLNSKGDTEAFF. V usage is TRBV7-3 and J usage is TRBJ1-1; TRBD1 is a possible D gene (6 bases). The germline CDR1 and CDR2 sequences are SGHTA and FQGTGA. V gave up 1 base and J gave up 3 bases, with 12 bases separating them. The CDR3 is 15 amino acids.

The gene calls are TRBV5-1 and TRBJ2-7; 14 bases match TRBD2. V was pared by 5 bases and J by 1 base, with 11 bases of the junction left unmatched. The CDR3 loop spans 18 amino acids. In germline, CDR1 is SGHRS, CDR2 YFSETQ. Here the CDR3 reads CASRRAGTSGSSSYEQYF. The CDR3 DNA reads as TGCGCCAGCAGACGAGCCGGGACTAGCGGGAGTTCTTCCTACGAGCAGTACTTC.

The rearrangement links TRBV19 to TRBJ1-4; TRBD1 matches at 10 bases. J gave up 8 bases and V 7 bases, and 13 bases lay outside the gene matches. CDR1 and CDR2 (germline): LNHDA, SQIVND (reference sequence). The CDR3 extends over 16 amino acids. This chain's CDR3 is CASTSPPGQGSEKLFF. The CDR3 nucleotides read TGTGCCAGTACCTCCCCCCCGGGACAGGGGTCCGAAAAACTGTTTTTT.